The rows below give T cell receptor beta chains drawn from one sample of a study of T cells in Graves' hyperthyroidism and ophthalmopathy. MiXCR, run by TCRdb on the multiplex PCR reads, gives a single entry per CDR3 protein. The data contain 550,000 to 800,000 distinct CDR3 sequences, around 15% of them singletons. Sequencing used blood. These receptors were obtained from a man aged 50-60 years with Graves' hyperthyroidism. The CDR3 runs from the conserved cysteine through the conserved F or W. D genes are given only for firm matches. Rows may omit the clone size; those that give it use once, few, many or a size class.

CSASAGGGAYNEQFF,TGCAGTGCTAGTGCGGGAGGGGGAGCCTACAATGAGCAGTTCTTC,TRBD2,TRBJ2-1,few,TRBV20-1
CASSEREGDIYEQYF,TGTGCCAGCAGTGAGCGGGAGGGCGATATCTACGAGCAGTACTTC,TRBD2,TRBJ2-7,many,TRBV6-1
CASIREPPYNEQFF,TGTGCCAGCATTCGGGAGCCACCCTACAATGAGCAGTTCTTC,-,TRBJ2-1,few,TRBV6-1
CASSTFGTPTYEQYF,TGTGCCAGTAGTACTTTCGGGACCCCAACCTACGAGCAGTACTTC,-,TRBJ2-7,many,TRBV19
CASSFSRAGGYTF,TGTGCCAGCAGTTTTAGCAGGGCGGGTGGCTACACCTTC,-,TRBJ1-2,many,TRBV27
CASRGQGQNTEAFF,TGTGCCAGCAGGGGACAGGGGCAGAACACTGAAGCTTTCTTT,TRBD1,TRBJ1-1,few,TRBV9
CASSKGLGNTEAFF,TGTGCCAGCAGCAAGGGGCTCGGGAACACTGAAGCTTTCTTT,-,TRBJ1-1,-,TRBV5-4
CASSYGLAGVADTQYF,TGTGCCAGCAGCTACGGACTAGCGGGAGTTGCAGATACGCAGTATTTT,TRBD2,TRBJ2-3,many,TRBV5-6
CASSINGDSATLGLFF,TGTGCCAGCAGCATCAACGGGGACAGCGCAACTTTGGGACTGTTTTTT,TRBD1,TRBJ1-4,few,TRBV5-4
CTSSFNRDRGYEQYF,TGTACCAGCAGTTTCAACCGGGACAGGGGCTACGAGCAGTACTTC,TRBD1,TRBJ2-7,-,TRBV28
CASSPGLSNNEQFF,TGCGCCAGCAGCCCGGGACTATCCAACAATGAGCAGTTCTTC,TRBD2,TRBJ2-1,many,TRBV5-1